This TCR beta chain was observed in a study of Ad26.COV2.S vaccination and SARS-CoV-2 variants. Between the trimmed V and J ends, which lost 1 base and 4 bases, there was a span of 5 bases. The CDR3 is 13 amino acids. Germline V gene sequence: CDR1 LGHNA, CDR2 YSLEER. Broader study findings: From the TCR breadth and depth analyses, total T cell responses may have been underestimated. Considerable breadth of spike-specific CD8+ and CD4+ T cell responses has reportedly been documented following vaccination.

A remark on this clone: Its specificity is unknown.

Using immunoSEQ multiplex PCR, the repertoire was profiled, and TCRdb retains in-frame clones only, with some absent. This repertoire shows about 350,000 clones, around nine tenths found once; its top ten account for around a tenth. Regarding treatment: around 19 received Ad26.COV2.S at low or high dose, single or two shots; roughly five received placebo; per-sample allocation not given. Day 63 after the first vaccine or placebo injection was the time point for sampling. Specimen: peripheral blood, collected in a trial of Ad26.COV2.S vaccine versus placebo. The gene calls are TRBV4-3 and TRBJ1-5, with D hard to call. The TCR comes from a person aged 18-65 years who received the Ad26.COV2.S COVID-19 vaccine or a placebo. CDR3 sequence reads: CASSQARNQPQHF. In DNA form, the CDR3 reads TGCGCCAGCAGCCAAGCGAGGAATCAGCCCCAGCATTTT.